This is a list of T cell receptor beta chains from one sample in a study of cytomegalovirus exposure and HLA in healthy donors. Clones were sequenced by immunoSEQ multiplex PCR, and TCRdb holds only the in-frame ones, with some missing. Of about 140,000 clones listed, approximately 71% are singletons. What was sequenced was PBMCs. The receptor set was obtained from a man aged 18 to 30 in good health and CMV-seropositive. The CDR3 runs from the conserved cysteine through the conserved F or W. A D gene is named only where the DNA matches it firmly. Clone sizes are given selectively: once, few, many, or a class where the clone is expanded.

>TRBV7-8|.|TRBD2|TRBJ2-5
CASSLWGTSGAKAAQYF
TGTGCCAGCAGCTTATGGGGGACTAGCGGGGCGAAAGCGGCCCAGTACTTC
>TRBV7-9|few|.|TRBJ1-5
CASSLRRDQPQHF
TGTGCCAGCAGCTTGCGGCGCGATCAGCCCCAGCATTTT
>TRBV28|.|.|TRBJ1-1
CASSYYKGGISTEAFF
TGTGCCAGCAGTTACTATAAGGGAGGGATAAGCACTGAAGCTTTCTTT
>TRBV29-1|.|.|TRBJ2-5
CSVDSRAYRETQYF
TGCAGCGTTGATTCCAGGGCCTACAGGGAGACCCAGTACTTC
>TRBV29-1|.|.|TRBJ2-3
CSVVGAGVDTQYF
TGCAGCGTTGTAGGGGCCGGCGTCGATACGCAGTATTTT
>TRBV11-2|.|TRBD1|TRBJ1-2
CASSLQGAGGYTF
TGTGCCAGCAGCTTACAGGGGGCAGGAGGCTACACCTTC
>TRBV6-6|.|.|TRBJ2-5
CASSYSAGPQETQYF
TGTGCCAGCAGTTACTCGGCAGGGCCACAAGAGACCCAGTACTTC
>TRBV4-2|.|TRBD1|TRBJ2-7
CASSQAYLTGATSYEQYF
TGTGCCAGCAGCCAAGCTTACCTTACAGGGGCCACCTCCTACGAGCAGTACTTC
>TRBV10-1|.|.|TRBJ2-2
CASGGGGDTGELFF
TGCGCCAGCGGGGGAGGGGGAGACACCGGGGAGCTGTTTTTT
>TRBV28|few|.|TRBJ2-7
CASSLIVAGVSEQYF
TGTGCCAGCAGTTTAATTGTGGCAGGGGTTAGCGAGCAGTACTTC
>TRBV19|.|TRBD1|TRBJ1-1
CASSIEGWTGRKVNTEAFF
TGTGCCAGTAGTATTGAAGGTTGGACAGGGAGGAAGGTGAACACTGAAGCTTTCTTT
>TRBV5-5|once|TRBD2|TRBJ2-7
CASSLTLRGLAGVSYEQYF
TGTGCCAGCAGCTTGACCCTTCGAGGACTAGCGGGAGTAAGTTACGAGCAGTACTTC
>TRBV18|.|.|TRBJ1-1
CASSPSGGSMNTEAFF
TGTGCCAGCTCACCGAGCGGGGGATCCATGAACACTGAAGCTTTCTTT
>TRBV7-8|.|TRBD1|TRBJ2-7
CASSLPRDRDISYEQYF
TGTGCCAGCAGCCTACCCCGGGACAGGGATATCTCCTACGAGCAGTACTTC
>TRBV7-8|.|TRBD2|TRBJ2-1
CASSLNLGTSEYNEQFF
TGTGCCAGCAGCTTAAACCTCGGGACTAGCGAATACAATGAGCAGTTCTTC
>TRBV27|once|.|TRBJ2-7
CASSLTQGSYEQYF
TGTGCCAGCAGTTTAACCCAGGGTTCCTACGAGCAGTACTTC
>TRBV28|.|.|TRBJ1-2
CASSYYRSDGPANYGYTF
TGTGCCAGCAGCTACTACCGGAGCGACGGCCCTGCTAACTATGGCTACACCTTC
>TRBV30|few|.|TRBJ1-6
CAWRYRAGGGDSPLHF
TGTGCCTGGAGGTACCGGGCGGGGGGCGGAGACTCACCCCTCCACTTT
>TRBV25-1|once|TRBD2|TRBJ2-5
CASSDSPLAGGPETQYF
TGTGCCAGCAGTGATTCCCCCCTAGCGGGAGGGCCGGAGACCCAGTACTTC
>TRBV7-9|.|.|TRBJ2-7
CASSLATIRYEQYF
TGTGCCAGCAGCTTAGCGACTATCCGGTACGAGCAGTACTTC
>TRBV2|.|TRBD1|TRBJ1-2
CAGQAGGGRLF
TGTGCCGGACAGGCAGGGGGTGGGAGGCTCTTC
>TRBV12-2|.|.|TRBJ2-7
CASRQLQLHGTSGNSPYEQYF
TGTGCAAGTCGCCAACTACAATTACACGGGACTAGCGGCAACAGCCCCTACGAGCAGTACTTC
>TRBV19|.|.|TRBJ2-2
CASSIPSVITGELFF
TGTGCCAGTAGTATACCGAGCGTCATCACCGGGGAGCTGTTTTTT
>TRBV11-2|.|TRBD2|TRBJ2-7
CASSLAGGPYEQYF
TGTGCCAGCAGCTTAGCGGGAGGGCCGTACGAGCAGTACTTC
>TRBV11-2|.|TRBD2|TRBJ2-4
CASSGAPGLAGVGLNIQYF
TGTGCCAGCAGCGGGGCCCCCGGACTAGCGGGAGTTGGGTTGAACATTCAGTACTTC
>TRBV30|.|.|TRBJ2-1
CAWTTDSNNEQFF
TGTGCCTGGACAACGGACAGCAACAATGAGCAGTTCTTC
>TRBV29-1|.|.|TRBJ1-2
CSVVPQGIYGYTF
TGCAGCGTTGTTCCTCAGGGTATCTACGGCTACACCTTC